Below are 30 T cell receptor beta chains sequenced from a single sample in a study of identical twins. From the 5' RACE reads, TCRdb called clonotypes with MiXCR, one entry per CDR3 protein. The table lists hundreds of thousands of distinct CDR3 sequences, about 12% of them singletons. The same specimen was also included in a second study, on yellow fever vaccine responses in identical twins.

The sample was CD8+ T cells sorted from blood. Source of these receptors: a woman younger than 30 in good health.

The chain carries TRBV5-1 and TRBJ1-6; D is ambiguous. The germline CDR1 and CDR2 sequences are SGHRS and YFSETQ. This CDR3 spans 18 amino acids. The V end was cut by 0 bases, the J end by 0 bases, with 13 bases between. DNA for the CDR3: TGCGCCAGCAGCTTGGATACTCAGAAGAGCTCCTATAATTCACCCCTCCACTTT. It translates to CASSLDTQKSSYNSPLHF.

This clonotype occurred a few times. The genes are TRBV28 and TRBJ2-1, with D uncertain. V was pared by 3 bases and J by 3 bases, with 9 bases between. Per the germline V gene, CDR1 is MDHEN and CDR2 is SYDVKM. The CDR3 contains 14 residues. The CDR3 bases are TGTGCCAGCAGTTTCTTGTGGGGCTACAATGAGCAGTTCTTC. This codes for CASSFLWGYNEQFF.

This clonotype was seen a few times. The chain uses TRBV5-5 and TRBJ2-7; D call uncertain. The germline V gene has CDR1 SGHKS and CDR2 YYEKEE (reference sequence). The V gene lost 1 base and the J gene lost 2 bases, with 10 bases spanning the gap. The CDR3 covers 14 residues. The CDR3 DNA reads TGTGCCAGCAGCTTGTGGCAAGAAGCCTACGAGCAGTACTTC. Protein sequence: CASSLWQEAYEQYF.

This clonotype occurred a few times. The V call is TRBV28, the J call TRBJ2-5, with D perhaps matching TRBD2 (7 bases). Trimming pared 3 bases from V and 4 bases from J, leaving 15 bases between. The germline V gene encodes CDR1 MDHEN and CDR2 SYDVKM. The CDR3 runs to 15 residues. The CDR3 nucleotides read TGTGCCAGCAGTTTCCCCAGGGGAGGGAGAGAGACCCAGTACTTC. This translates into CASSFPRGGRETQYF. The full variable domain, its missing parts supplied by reference TRBV28 and TRBJ2-5, is DVKVTQSSRYLVKRTGEKVFLECVQDMDHENMFWYRQDPGLGLRLIYFSYDVKMKEKGDIPEGYSVSREKKERFSLILESASTNQTSMYLCASSFPRGGRETQYFGPGTRLLVL.

The CDR3: CASRRGIWNTEAFF. The CDR3 DNA follows: TGTGCCAGTAGGCGGGGCATCTGGAACACTGAAGCTTTCTTT. The chain links TRBV19 to TRBJ1-1; weak D call: TRBD1 (5 bases). CDR1 LNHDA and CDR2 SQIVND come from the germline V gene (reference sequence). The CDR3 sequence is 14 residues long. Between the trimmed V and J ends, which lost 6 bases and 1 base, there was a span of 12 bases.

This chain links TRBV20-1 with TRBJ2-7; TRBD1 matches at 8 bases. Germline loops: CDR1 DFQATT, CDR2 SNEGSKA (reference sequence). With 1 base clipped from V and 2 bases from J, the junction kept 1 base outside the gene matches. The length of the CDR3 is 13 residues. In nucleotides, the CDR3 is TGCAGTGCTAGAGGGACAGGGACCTACGAGCAGTACGTC. Protein sequence: CSARGTGTYEQYV.

The chain employs TRBV20-1 and TRBJ2-5; 8 positions match TRBD2. The CDR3 length is 15 residues. V lost 3 bases to trimming and J lost 5 bases; unmatched junction nucleotides: 11. Per the germline V gene, CDR1 is DFQATT and CDR2 is SNEGSKA (reference sequence). The CDR3 nucleotides are TGCAGTGCTAGCTTTTTCGAGCGGGGGCGCGAGACCCAGTACTTC. Translation gives CSASFFERGRETQYF.

The chain employs TRBV15 and TRBJ1-6; D gene ambiguous. The CDR3 is 14 amino acids. Trimming pared 5 bases from V and 9 bases from J, leaving 14 bases between. Germline values: CDR1 LNHNV, CDR2 YYDKDF (reference sequence). The CDR3 sequence is CATSSPGASSPLHF. The DNA of the CDR3 is TGTGCCACCAGCTCCCCCGGTGCGAGTTCACCCCTCCACTTT.

This clonotype was counted only a few times. The chain recombines TRBV20-1 with TRBJ2-7; D is possibly TRBD1 (6 bases). The germline V gene encodes CDR1 DFQATT and CDR2 SNEGSKA (reference sequence). The CDR3 consists of 15 residues. The V end lost 1 base, the J end lost 3 bases, and 16 bases lay between the germline ends. The CDR3 DNA reads TGCAGTGCTAGAGCCTCAGGGGATACTTTCTACGAGCAGTACTTC. It specifies CSARASGDTFYEQYF.

This clonotype came up a few times. The V and J genes are TRBV7-9 and TRBJ1-1, with unresolved D. The CDR3 is 11 residues long. V dropped 5 bases and J dropped 6 bases, with 7 bases sitting between them. Germline assignment: CDR1 SEHNR and CDR2 FQNEAQ (reference sequence). The CDR3 spells CASSPTPEAFF. CDR3 sequence (DNA): TGTGCCAGCAGCCCCACCCCTGAAGCTTTCTTT. Complete variable domain (other parts from reference TRBV7-9 and TRBJ1-1): DTGVSQNPRHKITKRGQNVTFRCDPISEHNRLYWYRQTLGQGPEFLTYFQNEAQLEKSRLLSDRFSAERPKGSFSTLEIQRTEQGDSAMYLCASSPTPEAFFGQGTRLTVV.

This clonotype showed up just a few times. This chain links TRBV7-9 with TRBJ2-1; 13 bases map to TRBD2. Germline CDR1 SEHNR, CDR2 FQNEAQ (reference sequence). V lost 0 bases to trimming and J lost 7 bases; unmatched junction nucleotides: 3. The CDR3 is 16 amino acids. The chain's CDR3 is CASSLAGGLAGNEQFF. The CDR3 nucleotides are TGTGCCAGCAGCTTAGCCGGGGGACTAGCGGGAAATGAGCAGTTCTTC.

This clonotype was observed many times. The V gene is TRBV5-1, the J gene TRBJ2-7, with D perhaps matching TRBD2 (8 bases). Trimming removed 4 bases from V and 2 bases from J, with 25 bases in between. The CDR3 is made up of 18 amino acids. Germline loops: CDR1 SGHRS, CDR2 YFSETQ. The CDR3 here is CASSPNLREGAPPYEQYF. The CDR3 DNA reads as TGCGCCAGCAGCCCCAACCTTCGGGAGGGGGCACCTCCCTACGAGCAGTACTTC.

J is TRBJ2-1 and V is TRBV2; D ambiguous. CDR1 is SNHLY, CDR2 FYNNEI, per germline. V shed 2 bases and J shed 6 bases, with 5 bases lying between them. The CDR3 is made up of 12 amino acids. The CDR3 loop is CASSEWANEQFF. CDR3 sequence (DNA): TGTGCCAGCAGTGAATGGGCCAATGAGCAGTTCTTC.

J is TRBJ2-7 and V is TRBV6-1; D is ambiguous. V dropped 5 bases and J dropped 4 bases, with 12 bases sitting between them. The CDR3 length is 13 residues. Per germline, CDR1 MNHNS and CDR2 SASEGT. DNA for the CDR3: TGTGCCAGCAGTCAGAGTGGCAAATACGAGCAGTACGTC. This translates into CASSQSGKYEQYV.

V gene TRBV14 combines with J gene TRBJ2-3; D gene uncertain. This CDR3 contains 15 residues. Germline CDR1 SGHDN, CDR2 FVKESK. Trimming left V 1 base short and J 6 bases short, with 14 bases between. The CDR3 nucleotides are TGTGCCAGCAGCCAAGGCGCCGTGGCGTTTGATACGCAGTATTTT. This codes for CASSQGAVAFDTQYF.

This clonotype was counted only a few times. The chain couples TRBV20-1 to TRBJ2-7; 8 nucleotides match TRBD2. Per germline, CDR1 DFQATT and CDR2 SNEGSKA (reference sequence). The CDR3 is made up of 14 amino acids. Here the CDR3 reads CSTRGLREDHEQYF. DNA of the CDR3: TGCAGCACCCGGGGGCTGCGGGAGGACCACGAGCAGTACTTC.

This rearrangement joins TRBV9 to TRBJ1-2; TRBD1 aligns across 9 bases. Germline trimming cut 2 bases from V and 2 bases from J; bases unmatched to any gene: 4. The germline V gene has CDR1 SGDLS and CDR2 YYNGEE. This CDR3 is built from 15 residues. CDR3 nucleotide sequence: TGTGCCAGCAGCGTTGGACAGGGGCGGAACTATGGCTACACCTTC. Protein: CASSVGQGRNYGYTF.

This clonotype has only a few counts. The chain recombines TRBV20-1 with TRBJ2-7; unclear D gene. The CDR3 has 12 residues. Germline V gene lookup returns CDR1 DFQATT and CDR2 SNEGSKA (reference sequence). Trimming took off 6 bases at V and 0 bases at J, with 9 bases between the two ends. DNA of the CDR3: TGCAGTGCGGGCAGGAGCTCCTACGAGCAGTACTTC. It yields the protein CSAGRSSYEQYF.

The sample holds a few counts of this clonotype. The chain links TRBV28 to TRBJ2-7; a weak D match, TRBD2 (5 bases). CDR3 length equals 14 residues. V lost 5 bases and J 1 base, leaving 12 bases between the germline ends. Germline values: CDR1 MDHEN, CDR2 SYDVKM. DNA for the CDR3: TGTGCCAGCAGTCCGGGGTATGGGTCCTACGAGCAGTACGTC. As protein: CASSPGYGSYEQYV.

The gene calls are TRBV4-1 and TRBJ2-1; weak D call: TRBD2 (7 bases). V lost 3 bases and J 4 bases, leaving 28 bases between the germline ends. The CDR3 has 20 amino acids. The germline V gene encodes CDR1 MGHRA and CDR2 YSYEKL. Here the CDR3 DNA reads TGCGCCAGCAGCCATCGGGGGGCAGGGATCGGGCCAGCGGGATACAATGAGCAGTTCTTC. This translates into CASSHRGAGIGPAGYNEQFF.

This clonotype was counted many times. This chain connects TRBV24-1 to TRBJ2-2, with D uncertain. CDR1 is KGHDR and CDR2 is SFDVKD in the germline V gene. Trimming cost V 1 base and J 6 bases, with 2 bases left between them. The CDR3 runs 12 residues. CDR3 sequence (DNA): TGTGCCACCAGTGATTTCCCCGGGGAGCTGTTTTTT. Protein: CATSDFPGELFF.

This clonotype was counted at least ten times. The chain recombines TRBV15 with TRBJ2-7; D perhaps matches TRBD2 (5 bases). The germline V and J ends were trimmed by 3 bases and 4 bases, with 10 bases remaining between them. The germline CDR1 and CDR2 sequences are LNHNV and YYDKDF (reference sequence). The CDR3 is 13 residues long. CDR3 in amino acids: CATSSPTSYEQYV. CDR3 nucleotide sequence: TGTGCCACCAGCAGCCCTACTAGTTACGAGCAGTACGTC.

This clonotype was seen a few times. This chain uses TRBV20-1 with TRBJ2-1; TRBD2 matches at 8 bases. After removal of 5 bases from V and 7 bases from J, the junction contained 10 bases not matched to a gene. This CDR3 spans 14 amino acids. Looked up from germline, CDR1 is DFQATT and CDR2 is SNEGSKA (reference sequence). This CDR3 is CSADAGGANNEQFF. CDR3 DNA sequence: TGCAGTGCTGATGCCGGGGGGGCAAATAATGAGCAGTTCTTC.

This clonotype was observed a handful of times. The chain uses TRBV16 and TRBJ2-7, with 9 bases identical to TRBD1. Germline CDR1 and CDR2: KGHSY and FQNENV. J was trimmed by 5 bases and V by 2 bases; bases with no gene match: 13. CDR3 length: 17 residues. Here the CDR3 DNA reads TGTGCCAGCAGCCAACACGCGACAGGGGGTTCGAGGGACGAGCAGTACTTC. It translates to CASSQHATGGSRDEQYF. Supplemented by reference TRBV16 and TRBJ2-7, the full variable domain reads GEEVAQTPKHLVRGEGQKAKLYCAPIKGHSYVFWYQQVLKNEFKFLISFQNENVFDETGMPKERFSAKCLPNSPCSLEIQATKLEDSAVYFCASSQHATGGSRDEQYFGPGTRLTVT.

The J gene is TRBJ1-5, the V gene TRBV29-1; possible D gene TRBD1, 5 bases. V lost 4 bases to trimming and J lost 6 bases, with 10 bases between them. The germline V gene has CDR1 SQVTM and CDR2 ANQGSEA. The CDR3 has 12 amino acids. The CDR3 sequence: CSVAEGLQPQHF. The CDR3 region has the DNA TGCAGCGTTGCAGAGGGGCTTCAGCCCCAGCATTTT.

This clonotype was detected only a few times. V and J are TRBV27 and TRBJ2-3; D ambiguous. Germline loops: CDR1 MNHEY, CDR2 SMNVEV (reference sequence). CDR3 length: 14 residues. DNA of the CDR3: TGTGCGTCTTCGAGCGTCGCCAACACAGATACGCAGTATTTT. This sequence encodes CASSSVANTDTQYF.

This clonotype was detected a few times. The chain couples TRBV7-9 to TRBJ1-6; D is unresolved. The germline V gene has CDR1 SEHNR and CDR2 FQNEAQ (reference sequence). V gave up 1 base and J gave up 5 bases, with 12 bases separating them. CDR3 length equals 16 residues. The CDR3 loop reads CASSLEEGWDNSPLHF. The CDR3 nucleotides are TGTGCCAGCAGCTTAGAGGAAGGGTGGGATAATTCACCCCTCCACTTT.

The chain links TRBV2 to TRBJ2-7, with a possible D match to TRBD1 (6 bases). The V end was cut by 5 bases, the J end by 5 bases, with 10 bases between. Looked up from germline, CDR1 is SNHLY and CDR2 is FYNNEI. The CDR3 sequence is 12 residues long. CDR3 in DNA: TGTGCCAGCAGTTACAGGGCCCACGAGCAGTACTTC. This gives the protein CASSYRAHEQYF.

This clonotype was detected a few times. The chain joins TRBV5-6 to TRBJ2-1; TRBD1 aligns across 8 bases. CDR3 size: 15 residues. Germline V gene sequence: CDR1 SGHDT, CDR2 YYEEEE. V shed 0 bases, J shed 8 bases, and the junction held 7 bases outside the gene matches. The CDR3 coding sequence is TGTGCCAGCAGCTTGGCCCAGGACAGGGACCATGAGCAGTTCTTC. This translates into CASSLAQDRDHEQFF.

The chain links TRBV6-1 to TRBJ2-3; D remains ambiguous. The germline V gene has CDR1 MNHNS and CDR2 SASEGT. This CDR3 is built from 15 residues. Trimming pared 5 bases from V and 2 bases from J, leaving 14 bases between. The CDR3 DNA reads as TGTGCCAGCAGTAAACTTGCTGGAGTCACAGATACGCAGTATTTT. It encodes CASSKLAGVTDTQYF.